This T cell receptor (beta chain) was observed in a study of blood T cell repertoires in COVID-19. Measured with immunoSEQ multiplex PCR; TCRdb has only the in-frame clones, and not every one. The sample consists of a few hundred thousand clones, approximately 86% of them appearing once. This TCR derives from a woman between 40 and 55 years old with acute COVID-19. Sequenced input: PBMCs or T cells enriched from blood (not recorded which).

The CDR3 nucleotides read TGTGCCAGCTCACCGGGACAGGGGAATGGCTACACCTTC. Translation: CASSPGQGNGYTF. The chain joins TRBV18 to TRBJ1-2; 10 nucleotides agree with TRBD1. The CDR3 is 13 residues long. Germline V gives CDR1 KGHSH, CDR2 LQKENI. V gave up 3 bases and J gave up 6 bases; unmatched junction bases: 1.